This T cell receptor (beta chain) appears in the sequencing data of a study of cytomegalovirus exposure and HLA in healthy donors. Study in general: The approximately 690 first-cohort repertoires and the approximately 130 validation repertoires shared the same platform, a later analysis reported. The study, taken as a whole, reports: As was reported, the classifier diagnosed cytomegalovirus status with high specificity and sensitivity.

TCRdb's copy holds only in-frame clones and misses some; the assay was immunoSEQ multiplex PCR. Of roughly 200,000 clones in the sample, around 81% were seen once. V was pared by 4 bases and J by 2 bases, with 14 bases between. Germline values: CDR1 LGHNA, CDR2 YNFKEQ. This CDR3 region has 16 residues. Remarks on this clone: Its matching antigen is unknown.

This rearrangement joins TRBV4-2 to TRBJ1-4, with unresolved D. The receptor comes from a woman aged 18 to 35 in good health and CMV-seropositive. The sequenced sample consisted of PBMCs. The CDR3: CASSPELRSTNEKLFF. In DNA form, the CDR3 reads TGTGCCAGCAGCCCCGAGTTGAGGTCGACTAATGAAAAACTGTTTTTT.